A selection of T cell receptor beta chains follows, all from one sample in a study of CD8+ T cells in alopecia areata. The protocol was immunoSEQ multiplex PCR, while the TCRdb copy is restricted to in-frame clones and leaves out a portion. The sample lists over 80,000 clones, roughly 47% occurring once. The material was CD8+ T cells sorted from blood, obtained at week 24, from a patient treated with tofacitinib. These receptors all stem from a human donor with alopecia areata. Both conserved end residues are part of each CDR3. The D gene is left open where the match is weak. Where a row states a size, it is once, few, many or the class of an expanded clone; other rows omit it.

j_call: TRBJ2-7; v_call: TRBV2; clone_size: .; d_call: .; cdr3_aa: CASSVGGSYEQYF; cdr3_nt: TGTGCCAGCAGTGTGGGGGGATCCTACGAGCAGTACTTC
j_call: TRBJ2-7; v_call: TRBV4-2; clone_size: .; d_call: .; cdr3_aa: CASSRARDASYEQYF; cdr3_nt: TGTGCCAGCAGCCGCGCCCGGGACGCTTCCTACGAGCAGTACTTC
j_call: TRBJ1-2; v_call: TRBV5-6; clone_size: few; d_call: .; cdr3_aa: CASSGLNYGYTF; cdr3_nt: TGTGCCAGCAGCGGACTCAACTATGGCTACACCTTC
j_call: TRBJ1-2; v_call: TRBV10-3; clone_size: .; d_call: .; cdr3_aa: CAITGQGDYGYTF; cdr3_nt: TGTGCCATCACGGGGCAGGGAGACTATGGCTACACCTTC
j_call: TRBJ2-1; v_call: TRBV11-1; clone_size: .; d_call: TRBD2; cdr3_aa: CASSIGTSLNEQFF; cdr3_nt: TGTGCCAGCAGCATCGGGACTAGTCTCAATGAGCAGTTCTTC
j_call: TRBJ1-1; v_call: TRBV5-5; clone_size: few; d_call: TRBD1; cdr3_aa: CASSLETYDRVTEAFF; cdr3_nt: TGTGCCAGCAGCTTGGAGACCTACGACAGGGTAACTGAAGCTTTCTTT
j_call: TRBJ1-3; v_call: TRBV29-1; clone_size: .; d_call: .; cdr3_aa: CSVEGLQGEPGNTIYF; cdr3_nt: TGCAGCGTTGAAGGTCTTCAGGGAGAGCCTGGAAACACCATATATTTT
j_call: TRBJ2-7; v_call: TRBV19; clone_size: .; d_call: .; cdr3_aa: CASRPGRGREQYF; cdr3_nt: TGTGCCAGTAGACCCGGCCGGGGGCGCGAGCAGTACTTC
j_call: TRBJ2-7; v_call: TRBV7-2; clone_size: few; d_call: TRBD2; cdr3_aa: CASSLVAGRVHEQYF; cdr3_nt: TGTGCCAGCAGCTTAGTAGCGGGGCGAGTCCACGAGCAGTACTTC
j_call: TRBJ2-5; v_call: TRBV30; clone_size: .; d_call: .; cdr3_aa: CAWRSGGQETQYF; cdr3_nt: TGTGCCTGGAGATCTGGTGGTCAAGAGACCCAGTACTTC
j_call: TRBJ2-1; v_call: TRBV19; clone_size: few; d_call: TRBD2; cdr3_aa: CASKSSGREIIFNEQFF; cdr3_nt: TGTGCCAGTAAGAGTAGCGGGAGGGAGATCATTTTCAATGAGCAGTTCTTC
j_call: TRBJ1-1; v_call: TRBV25-1; clone_size: few; d_call: .; cdr3_aa: CASSLNREKAFF; cdr3_nt: TGTGCCAGCAGTTTAAACAGGGAGAAAGCTTTCTTT
j_call: TRBJ2-7; v_call: TRBV14; clone_size: many; d_call: .; cdr3_aa: CASSQDHSSYEQYF; cdr3_nt: TGTGCCAGCAGCCAAGATCACTCCTCCTACGAGCAGTACTTC
j_call: TRBJ1-5; v_call: TRBV19; clone_size: few; d_call: .; cdr3_aa: CASSTPQTKSNQPQHF; cdr3_nt: TGTGCCAGTAGCACCCCCCAAACAAAGAGCAATCAGCCCCAGCATTTT
j_call: TRBJ1-5; v_call: TRBV2; clone_size: few; d_call: .; cdr3_aa: CASSEVQENQPQHF; cdr3_nt: TGTGCCAGCAGTGAGGTACAGGAAAATCAGCCCCAGCATTTT
j_call: TRBJ1-2; v_call: TRBV6-5; clone_size: .; d_call: .; cdr3_aa: CASSYSRAMGGGYTF; cdr3_nt: TGTGCCAGCAGTTACTCGAGAGCCATGGGAGGTGGCTACACCTTC
j_call: TRBJ2-1; v_call: TRBV7-8; clone_size: once; d_call: TRBD2; cdr3_aa: CASSLGTASGSDEQFF; cdr3_nt: TGTGCCAGCAGCTTAGGAACGGCTAGCGGGTCCGATGAGCAGTTCTTC
j_call: TRBJ2-7; v_call: TRBV29-1; clone_size: .; d_call: TRBD1; cdr3_aa: CSVGSGQTYEQYF; cdr3_nt: TGCAGCGTCGGGTCGGGACAGACCTACGAGCAGTACTTC
j_call: TRBJ2-2; v_call: TRBV5-1; clone_size: .; d_call: .; cdr3_aa: CASSFQHLTGELFF; cdr3_nt: TGCGCCAGCAGCTTCCAACACCTCACCGGGGAGCTGTTTTTT
j_call: TRBJ2-1; v_call: TRBV7-2; clone_size: few; d_call: .; cdr3_aa: CASSFGGFNEQFF; cdr3_nt: TGTGCCAGCAGCTTTGGGGGGTTCAATGAGCAGTTCTTC
j_call: TRBJ1-4; v_call: TRBV4-1; clone_size: .; d_call: .; cdr3_aa: CASSQGSGELFF; cdr3_nt: TGCGCCAGCAGCCAAGGGAGTGGGGAACTGTTTTTT